These T cell receptor beta chains were read from a single sample in a study of T cell responses to AZD1222 COVID-19 vaccine. TCRdb's table, derived via immunoSEQ multiplex PCR, lists solely in-frame clones and lacks some. The repertoire includes 90,000 to 150,000 clones, 70% to 90% of them detected once, and 17% sits in the top ten. The sequencing used peripheral blood, collected 28 days after the second AZD1222 dose. These receptors all come from an adult who received the AZD1222 COVID-19 vaccine. The CDR3 runs from the conserved cysteine through the conserved F or W. D genes are given only for firm matches. The size field is filled for only some rows; it gives once, few, many or a size class.

d_gene: TRBD1; abundance: few; v_gene: TRBV19; j_gene: TRBJ2-3; CDR3aa: CASSLGGLYDTQYF; CDR3nt: TGTGCCAGTAGTTTAGGGGGCCTTTATGATACGCAGTATTTT
d_gene: TRBD1; abundance: -; v_gene: TRBV18; j_gene: TRBJ1-1; CDR3aa: CASSPPDRGLNTEAFF; CDR3nt: TGTGCCAGCTCACCACCGGACAGGGGGTTAAACACTGAAGCTTTCTTT
d_gene: -; abundance: -; v_gene: TRBV19; j_gene: TRBJ1-1; CDR3aa: CASSRSPNTEAFF; CDR3nt: TGTGCCAGTAGTCGCAGTCCGAACACTGAAGCTTTCTTT
d_gene: -; abundance: -; v_gene: TRBV19; j_gene: TRBJ1-5; CDR3aa: CASSIVETGRPQHF; CDR3nt: TGTGCCAGTAGTATAGTGGAGACCGGAAGGCCCCAGCATTTT
d_gene: -; abundance: -; v_gene: TRBV18; j_gene: TRBJ2-3; CDR3aa: CASSPPTAGRAEDTQYF; CDR3nt: TGTGCCAGCTCACCACCGACGGCGGGGAGAGCGGAAGATACGCAGTATTTT
d_gene: TRBD2; abundance: -; v_gene: TRBV9; j_gene: TRBJ2-2; CDR3aa: CASSVLPGGPVAGELFF; CDR3nt: TGTGCCAGCAGCGTCCTGCCGGGGGGGCCCGTGGCCGGGGAGCTGTTTTTT
d_gene: -; abundance: -; v_gene: TRBV19; j_gene: TRBJ1-1; CDR3aa: CASSIEVMRGNTEAFF; CDR3nt: TGTGCCAGTAGTATAGAGGTCATGAGGGGGAACACTGAAGCTTTCTTT
d_gene: TRBD1; abundance: -; v_gene: TRBV5-1; j_gene: TRBJ1-4; CDR3aa: CASSSTGEANEKLFF; CDR3nt: TGCGCCAGCAGCTCAACAGGGGAGGCTAATGAAAAACTGTTTTTT
d_gene: -; abundance: -; v_gene: TRBV7-7; j_gene: TRBJ1-1; CDR3aa: CASSLTLNTEAFF; CDR3nt: TGTGCCAGCAGCCTGACATTAAACACTGAAGCTTTCTTT
d_gene: TRBD2; abundance: -; v_gene: TRBV11-1; j_gene: TRBJ2-7; CDR3aa: CASRAYTSGKTYEQYF; CDR3nt: TGTGCCAGCAGGGCCTATACTAGCGGGAAGACCTACGAGCAGTACTTC
d_gene: -; abundance: -; v_gene: TRBV19; j_gene: TRBJ2-2; CDR3aa: CASSIGQGWDTGELFF; CDR3nt: TGTGCCAGTAGTATTGGTCAGGGGTGGGACACCGGGGAGCTGTTTTTT
d_gene: -; abundance: -; v_gene: TRBV7-9; j_gene: TRBJ1-2; CDR3aa: CAIFLNYGYTF; CDR3nt: TGTGCCATCTTCCTGAACTATGGCTACACCTTC
d_gene: -; abundance: -; v_gene: TRBV5-1; j_gene: TRBJ1-3; CDR3aa: CASSLISLTSGNTIYF; CDR3nt: TGCGCCAGCAGCTTGATATCACTGACCTCTGGAAACACCATATATTTT
d_gene: TRBD2; abundance: -; v_gene: TRBV11-2; j_gene: TRBJ2-7; CDR3aa: CASSLVLAGGPGEQYF; CDR3nt: TGTGCCAGCAGCTTAGTCCTAGCGGGAGGGCCGGGAGAGCAGTACTTC
d_gene: TRBD1; abundance: -; v_gene: TRBV6-5; j_gene: TRBJ2-1; CDR3aa: CASRGQGSSYNEQFF; CDR3nt: TGTGCCAGCAGGGGACAGGGAAGCTCCTACAATGAGCAGTTCTTC
d_gene: TRBD1; abundance: -; v_gene: TRBV29-1; j_gene: TRBJ1-5; CDR3aa: CSVETGSDQPQHF; CDR3nt: TGCAGCGTAGAGACAGGGTCGGATCAGCCCCAGCATTTT
d_gene: -; abundance: few; v_gene: TRBV19; j_gene: TRBJ1-3; CDR3aa: CASSILGAPGNTIYF; CDR3nt: TGTGCCAGTAGTATCCTTGGAGCCCCTGGAAACACCATATATTTT
d_gene: -; abundance: -; v_gene: TRBV6-5; j_gene: TRBJ1-4; CDR3aa: CASSSGLILFF; CDR3nt: TGTGCCAGCAGTTCGGGGTTGATCCTGTTTTTT
d_gene: -; abundance: once; v_gene: TRBV28; j_gene: TRBJ1-5; CDR3aa: CASRQLNQPQHF; CDR3nt: TGTGCCAGCAGACAGCTCAATCAGCCCCAGCATTTT
d_gene: -; abundance: -; v_gene: TRBV7-2; j_gene: TRBJ1-4; CDR3aa: CASSLSSANEKLFF; CDR3nt: TGTGCCAGCAGCTTAAGTTCTGCTAATGAAAAACTGTTTTTT
d_gene: -; abundance: -; v_gene: TRBV6-2/TRBV6-3; j_gene: TRBJ2-2; CDR3aa: CASSQGLSIGELFF; CDR3nt: TGTGCCAGCAGTCAGGGACTCTCCATTGGGGAGCTGTTTTTT
d_gene: -; abundance: -; v_gene: TRBV5-1; j_gene: TRBJ1-1; CDR3aa: CASSLRSGTSTEAFF; CDR3nt: TGCGCCAGCAGCTTGCGATCCGGGACATCCACTGAAGCTTTCTTT
d_gene: -; abundance: few; v_gene: TRBV2; j_gene: TRBJ1-1; CDR3aa: CASKLVYTEAFF; CDR3nt: TGTGCCAGTAAGTTGGTGTACACTGAAGCTTTCTTT
d_gene: -; abundance: -; v_gene: TRBV28; j_gene: TRBJ1-4; CDR3aa: CASSAWPRGKEEKLFF; CDR3nt: TGTGCCAGCAGCGCCTGGCCGCGGGGGAAAGAAGAAAAACTGTTTTTT
d_gene: -; abundance: -; v_gene: TRBV12-3/TRBV12-4; j_gene: TRBJ2-7; CDR3aa: CASSTGFGYEQYF; CDR3nt: TGTGCCAGCAGTACAGGGTTCGGCTACGAGCAGTACTTC
d_gene: TRBD2; abundance: -; v_gene: TRBV24-1; j_gene: TRBJ2-1; CDR3aa: CATSDPSGSGANEQFF; CDR3nt: TGTGCCACCAGTGATCCCAGCGGGAGCGGGGCAAATGAGCAGTTCTTC
d_gene: -; abundance: -; v_gene: TRBV18; j_gene: TRBJ1-6; CDR3aa: CASSPLSGQINNSPLHF; CDR3nt: TGTGCCAGCTCACCACTTAGTGGACAGATTAATAATTCACCCCTCCACTTT
d_gene: -; abundance: -; v_gene: TRBV6-1; j_gene: TRBJ2-7; CDR3aa: CASSDAPTDSYEQYF; CDR3nt: TGTGCCAGCAGTGACGCACCTACGGACAGCTACGAGCAGTACTTC
d_gene: -; abundance: -; v_gene: TRBV27; j_gene: TRBJ2-5; CDR3aa: CASRLLSSRRGETQYF; CDR3nt: TGTGCCAGCAGACTGTTGTCAAGCAGGAGGGGAGAGACCCAGTACTTC
d_gene: TRBD1; abundance: -; v_gene: TRBV11-2; j_gene: TRBJ1-2; CDR3aa: CASSPNPGQPHGSTF; CDR3nt: TGTGCCAGCAGCCCAAACCCGGGACAGCCTCACGGGTCTACCTTC
d_gene: TRBD1; abundance: -; v_gene: TRBV4-1; j_gene: TRBJ1-2; CDR3aa: CASSQDRTGKRQGYTF; CDR3nt: TGCGCCAGCAGCCAAGATAGGACAGGAAAGAGGCAAGGCTACACCTTC